The rows below give T cell receptor beta chains drawn from one sample of a study of OX40 agonist ivuxolimab in advanced cancers. Produced via immunoSEQ multiplex PCR; TCRdb's table is partial and in-frame only. The repertoire holds some 60,000 clones, with around 93% as singletons. The source material was CD4+ or CD8+ T cells sorted from blood, sampled in a trial of the OX40 agonist ivuxolimab. All receptors derive from an adult with an advanced solid tumor such as melanoma, head and neck, liver or kidney cancer. Both conserved end residues are part of each CDR3. A D gene is named only where the DNA matches it firmly. Clone size appears in some rows only: once, few, many, or a class for an expanded clone.

j_call v_call clone_size d_call cdr3_aa cdr3_nt
TRBJ2-3 TRBV2 . . CASSEGRDTQYF TGTGCCAGCAGTGAAGGGCGGGATACGCAGTATTTT
TRBJ2-5 TRBV7-8 few TRBD1 CASSLFGTGDLKRETQYF TGTGCCAGCAGCTTATTCGGGACAGGGGACCTCAAGAGGGAGACCCAGTACTTC
TRBJ2-2 TRBV9 . TRBD2 CASSVGSSGIDTGELFF TGTGCCAGCAGCGTAGGAAGTAGCGGGATCGACACCGGGGAGCTGTTTTTT
TRBJ1-1 TRBV5-1 once . CASSLAGEAFF TGCGCCAGCAGCTTGGCCGGTGAAGCTTTCTTT
TRBJ2-7 TRBV5-5 once TRBD1 CASSSPGQLMDEQYF TGTGCCAGCAGCTCCCCGGGACAGCTTATGGACGAGCAGTACTTC
TRBJ1-5 TRBV15 . TRBD1 CATSSQGAGRSNQPQHF TGTGCCACCAGCAGCCAGGGGGCCGGTCGTAGCAATCAGCCCCAGCATTTT
TRBJ1-1 TRBV13 . . CASSFTGWNTEAFF TGTGCCAGCAGCTTCACAGGGTGGAACACTGAAGCTTTCTTT
TRBJ2-7 TRBV10-3 few . CASTGHDSYEQYF TGTGCCTCGACCGGGCATGACTCCTACGAGCAGTACTTC
TRBJ2-2 TRBV6-1 . . CASSVSTFTGTGELFF TGTGCCAGCAGTGTAAGCACCTTTACCGGCACCGGGGAGCTGTTTTTT
TRBJ2-7 TRBV27 . . CASSSGTRGHEQYF TGTGCCAGCAGCTCCGGGACACGAGGCCACGAGCAGTACTTC
TRBJ2-7 TRBV11-2 . TRBD2 CASSLPSGISYEQYF TGTGCCAGCAGCTTACCTAGCGGGATAAGCTACGAGCAGTACTTC
TRBJ2-3 TRBV7-9 . . CASSGLEQVTQYF TGTGCCAGCAGCGGATTGGAACAGGTTACGCAGTATTTT
TRBJ2-1 TRBV4-3 . TRBD1 CASSQTGTGWDEQFF TGCGCCAGCAGCCAAACCGGGACAGGGTGGGATGAGCAGTTCTTC
TRBJ1-2 TRBV6-1 . . CASIGPGNYGYTF TGTGCCAGCATAGGACCGGGTAACTATGGCTACACCTTC
TRBJ2-7 TRBV27 . TRBD2 CASSLLAGTSSYEQYF TGTGCCAGCAGTTTATTAGCGGGGACTAGCTCCTACGAGCAGTACTTC
TRBJ2-1 TRBV28 once TRBD2 CASSLTSGGDQFF TGTGCCAGCAGCCTAACTAGCGGGGGCGATCAGTTCTTC
TRBJ2-7 TRBV7-9 once . CASSQDRQFSSYEQYF TGTGCCAGCAGCCAAGATAGACAGTTTAGCTCCTACGAGCAGTACTTC
TRBJ1-2 TRBV5-1 . . CASSLDDSLPDGYTF TGCGCCAGCAGCTTGGACGACAGTCTCCCCGATGGCTACACCTTC
TRBJ1-1 TRBV29-1 . . CSVDGTGLMNTEAFF TGCAGCGTTGATGGAACAGGGCTGATGAACACTGAAGCTTTCTTT
TRBJ2-1 TRBV27 . . CASSRTVYNEQFF TGTGCCAGCAGCCGGACAGTCTACAATGAGCAGTTCTTC
TRBJ2-7 TRBV5-4 . . CASSFWDFRDEQYF TGTGCCAGCAGCTTTTGGGACTTCAGGGACGAGCAGTACTTC
TRBJ1-4 TRBV6-1 . . CASSESSGDNEKLFF TGTGCCAGCAGTGAATCGAGTGGAGATAATGAAAAACTGTTTTTT
TRBJ2-1 TRBV7-9 . TRBD2 CASSSTAPASGRNEQFF TGTGCCAGCAGTTCGACCGCCCCCGCTAGCGGGCGCAATGAGCAGTTCTTC
TRBJ1-1 TRBV6-5 . . CASSYFGDNTEAFF TGTGCCAGCAGTTATTTCGGGGATAACACTGAAGCTTTCTTT